This T cell receptor beta chain was found in a study of cytomegalovirus exposure and HLA in healthy donors. Regarding the study as a whole: Later analysis showed TCR association rates varying by HLA locus, highest for DRB1 and lowest for HLA-C. It was confirmed in vitro that a few of the CMV-associated chains were specific for CMV antigens. In a later analysis, TCR beta V- and J-gene trimming showed a link to a missense DCLRE1C variant.

About this clone: Its specificity is not known.

Healthy bone marrow donors made up the donor group. The PCR ran on 60 Vbeta and 13 Jbeta primers. Sequencing was performed with immunoSEQ multiplex PCR; in TCRdb, only in-frame clones are kept and a portion is missing. This sample has approximately 130,000 clones; 75% to 90% occur once, and the top ten carry about 7%. Germline V gene lookup returns CDR1 LNHNV and CDR2 YYDKDF (reference sequence). V dropped 0 bases and J dropped 11 bases, with 17 bases sitting between them. The CDR3 is 15 amino acids. The chain uses TRBV15 and TRBJ1-5; D remains unclear. The clonotype comes from a woman in her thirties in good health and CMV-seropositive. The specimen sequenced was PBMCs. CDR3 protein: CATSRDWAGEGSQHF. The CDR3 region has the DNA TGTGCCACCAGCAGAGATTGGGCGGGTGAGGGTTCCCAGCATTTT. The whole variable domain, filled in from reference TRBV15 and TRBJ1-5, reads DAMVIQNPRYQVTQFGKPVTLSCSQTLNHNVMYWYQQKSSQAPKLLFHYYDKDFNNEADTPDNFQSRRPNTSFCFLDIRSPGLGDTAMYLCATSRDWAGEGSQHFGDGTRLSIL.